The 14 T cell receptor beta chains below were found in one sample sequenced in a study of human T cells and chemical hapten exposure. Described time point: patch test 2, 6 weeks after DPC sensitization. Treatment: therapeutic diphenylcyclopropenone sensitization with weekly scalp DPC. TCRdb re-called the RACE reads with MiXCR, one entry per CDR3 protein. This sample carries 70,000 to 95,000 distinct CDR3 sequences, less than 8% of them seen once, and the ten largest clones take approximately 1.2%. The sample was whole blood, taken in connection with sensitization to the hapten diphenylcyclopropenone (DPC). Source of these receptors: a woman aged 25 to 39 with alopecia areata. Some clones in this sample may be carry-over from other donors' samples.

This clonotype was recorded at least ten times. V and J are TRBV5-1 and TRBJ1-1; D is possibly TRBD1 (5 bases). V was clipped by 3 bases and J by 2 bases, with 14 bases between them. The CDR3 has 15 residues. In germline, CDR1 is SGHRS, CDR2 YFSETQ. The CDR3 region is CASSSTGTFNTEAFF. CDR3 coding DNA: TGCGCCAGCAGCTCGACCGGGACCTTCAACACTGAAGCTTTCTTT.

This clonotype was counted at least ten times. The CDR3: CASSLYPGPDPYEQYF. The CDR3 DNA sequence: TGTGCCAGCAGTTTATATCCGGGCCCTGATCCCTACGAGCAGTACTTC. The V and J genes are TRBV12-3 or TRBV12-4 and TRBJ2-7; D is unresolved. This CDR3 is 16 amino acids long. Trimming shortened V by 2 bases and J by 2 bases, and 16 bases separated the two germline ends.

The table lists this clonotype with many counts. V gene TRBV2 combines with J gene TRBJ1-1; D is ambiguous. CDR3 size: 14 residues. The germline V and J ends were trimmed by 4 bases and 3 bases, with 12 bases remaining between them. The V gene's germline CDR1 is SNHLY and CDR2 FYNNEI. DNA of the CDR3: TGTGCCAGCAGTGCCACGAGTGCGTACACTGAAGCTTTCTTT. Translated, it gives CASSATSAYTEAFF.

This clonotype was seen repeatedly, ten times or more. This rearrangement joins TRBV2 to TRBJ2-1, with 8 bases identical to TRBD2. Unmatched junction bases numbered 6, after V lost 10 bases and J lost 4 bases. This CDR3 has 13 residues. The germline V gene has CDR1 SNHLY and CDR2 FYNNEI. Written as DNA, the CDR3 is TGTGCCACCGGGACTAGGGCATACAATGAGCAGTTCTTC. Amino acid sequence: CATGTRAYNEQFF.

This clonotype was seen at least ten times. The chain has TRBV10-3 and TRBJ2-7; the D is unclear. The V and J ends lost 0 bases and 0 bases respectively, with 9 bases between them. The CDR3 runs 15 residues. Germline lookup yields CDR1 ENHRY and CDR2 SYGVKD. The CDR3: CAISESWPGSYEQYF. The DNA of the CDR3 is TGTGCCATCAGTGAGTCGTGGCCAGGCTCCTACGAGCAGTACTTC.

The chain employs TRBV9 and TRBJ1-2; no clear D gene. This CDR3 contains 18 residues. Germline CDR1 SGDLS, CDR2 YYNGEE. V lost 0 bases, J lost 2 bases, and 20 bases lay in between. The CDR3 region is CASSVENGREDWNYGYTF. DNA for the CDR3: TGTGCCAGCAGCGTAGAAAATGGACGGGAAGATTGGAACTATGGCTACACCTTC.

The table lists this clonotype with many counts. The chain links TRBV12-3 or TRBV12-4 to TRBJ1-5; weak D call: TRBD1 (5 bases). V was shortened by 5 bases and J by 2 bases, with 16 bases between the two germline ends. The CDR3 has 16 amino acids. The CDR3 loop is CASSPWGGSGNQPQHF. The CDR3 region has the DNA TGTGCCAGCAGTCCCTGGGGGGGATCGGGCAATCAGCCCCAGCATTTT.

The chain uses TRBV12-3 or TRBV12-4 and TRBJ2-1; D perhaps matches TRBD2 (6 bases). Trimming pared 5 bases from V and 12 bases from J, leaving 14 bases between. This CDR3 contains 12 residues. In DNA form, the CDR3 reads TGTGCCAGCAGTCGCGGGCCGGAGGGGCAGTTCTTC. Translation: CASSRGPEGQFF.

The rearrangement links TRBV12-3 or TRBV12-4 to TRBJ1-2, with D perhaps TRBD1 (6 bases). The CDR3 is 13 residues long. The V end lost 4 bases, the J end lost 4 bases, and 10 bases lay between the germline ends. CDR3 coding DNA: TGTGCCAGCAGTTGGGGGGCGGCCTATGGCTACACCTTC. Translating gives CASSWGAAYGYTF.

This clonotype was detected ten times or more. The V gene is TRBV6-5, the J gene TRBJ2-4, with TRBD2 matching over 9 bases. This CDR3 is built from 16 residues. Germline CDR1 and CDR2: MNHEY and SVGAGI. V was clipped by 2 bases and J by 0 bases; unmatched bases: 2. CDR3 sequence reads: CASSYKLAGAKNIQYF. The CDR3 nucleotides are TGTGCCAGCAGTTACAAACTAGCGGGAGCCAAAAACATTCAGTACTTC.

The chain employs TRBV20-1 and TRBJ2-5; 13 positions agree with TRBD2. The CDR3 contains 16 residues. The V segment lost 4 bases and the J segment 4 bases; nucleotides outside the gene matches: 9. The germline V gene encodes CDR1 DFQATT and CDR2 SNEGSKA (reference sequence). The CDR3 protein is CSAILLRLAGGETQYF. DNA of the CDR3: TGCAGTGCTATTCTCCTAAGACTAGCGGGGGGAGAGACCCAGTACTTC.

This clonotype was recorded once. The J gene is TRBJ2-1, the V gene TRBV7-2, with D perhaps TRBD2 (7 bases). Germline V CDR1 and CDR2: SGHTA, FQGNSA. This CDR3 comprises 15 residues. Trimming stripped 2 bases from V and 12 bases from J, with 20 bases between. Here the CDR3 DNA reads TGTGCCAGCAGCTTACAGCCTAGCGGAGGGGGGTGGCAGTTCTTC. Protein sequence: CASSLQPSGGGWQFF.

The CDR3 DNA reads as TGCAGCGCCACCGGATCAGGGGGCAATAATTCACCCCTCCACTTT. Translating it yields CSATGSGGNNSPLHF. J is TRBJ1-6 and V is TRBV20-1; 8 bases line up with TRBD1. CDR1 is DFQATT, CDR2 SNEGSKA, per germline (reference sequence). The CDR3 consists of 15 residues.

The CDR3 protein is CASSPPQGYYGYTF. The DNA of the CDR3 is TGTGCCAGCAGTCCCCCCCAGGGGTACTATGGCTACACCTTC. The genes are TRBV2 and TRBJ1-2, with a tentative D call TRBD1 (6 bases). The CDR3 is 14 amino acids. CDR1 and CDR2 (germline): SNHLY, FYNNEI. Trimming removed 5 bases from V and 3 bases from J, with 13 bases in between.